These T cell receptor beta chains were read from a single sample in a study of blood T cell repertoires in COVID-19. Repertoires were generated with immunoSEQ multiplex PCR, while TCRdb's copy carries only in-frame clones and drops some. Found here are roughly 320,000 clones, approximately 91% of them singletons; the top ten hold almost 4%. Source material: PBMCs or T cells enriched from blood (not recorded which). The source of these receptors is a young woman who had been exposed to COVID-19. Each CDR3 is given with its conserved first and last residue. A D gene is named only where the DNA matches it firmly. The size of a clone is reported for some rows only, either as once, few or many, or as a class for expanded clones.

j_call,v_call,clone_size,d_call,cdr3_nt,cdr3_aa
TRBJ1-5,TRBV7-9,NA,NA,TGTGCCAGCAGCAATATCAATCAGCCCCAGCATTTT,CASSNINQPQHF
TRBJ2-2,TRBV6-4,NA,TRBD1,TGTGCCAGCAGTACTGGGTTCGGACAGGGATTGTACACCGGGGAGCTGTTTTTT,CASSTGFGQGLYTGELFF
TRBJ1-2,TRBV5-6,few,TRBD1,TGTGCCAGCAGCTTGGGGGACAGTTTCGGTGGCTACACCTTC,CASSLGDSFGGYTF
TRBJ2-4,TRBV5-6,NA,TRBD1,TGTGCCAGCAGCTTAGGAGGTGTGACAGGGGGATACATTCAGTACTTC,CASSLGGVTGGYIQYF
TRBJ1-1,TRBV27,NA,NA,TGTGCCAGCAGTTTATTGAAGCGGAACACTGAAGCTTTCTTT,CASSLLKRNTEAFF
TRBJ2-7,TRBV20-1,few,TRBD1,TGCAGTGCGGGGACAGTCGAGCAGTACTTC,CSAGTVEQYF
TRBJ1-5,TRBV19,few,TRBD1,TGTGCCGGGGGGACAGGGAAGAATACCTTGAATCAGCCCCAGCATTTT,CAGGTGKNTLNQPQHF
TRBJ1-2,TRBV5-1,NA,TRBD1,TGCGCCAGCAGCCCCGGACAGGGGTGGAGTGGGAACTATGGCTACACCTTC,CASSPGQGWSGNYGYTF
TRBJ1-3,TRBV9,few,NA,TGTGCCAGCAGCGTAGCTCCAGCGGGAGGCTCTGGAAACACCATATATTTT,CASSVAPAGGSGNTIYF
TRBJ1-1,TRBV19,NA,NA,TGTGCCAGTAGTATTATCGAGGGATGGGTCACTGAAGCTTTCTTT,CASSIIEGWVTEAFF
TRBJ1-2,TRBV5-1,NA,TRBD1,TGCGCCAGCAGCGCACGCGCTGACAGGGTTTCTAACTATGGCTACACCTTC,CASSARADRVSNYGYTF
TRBJ1-4,TRBV11-2,NA,NA,TGTGCCAGCAGCTCCCGTCTAGGGGATGAAAAACTGTTTTTT,CASSSRLGDEKLFF
TRBJ1-4,TRBV3-1/TRBV3-2,NA,NA,TGTGCCAGCAGCCACGGGGGGTTCGGTGAAAAACTGTTTTTT,CASSHGGFGEKLFF
TRBJ1-2,TRBV6-2/TRBV6-3,NA,TRBD1,TGTGCCAGCAGTTTTACAGGGGGCCGGTATGGCTACACCTTC,CASSFTGGRYGYTF
TRBJ1-2,TRBV5-1,NA,TRBD1,TGCGCCAGCAGCTTGGAGGGCAGGGGGCCCATTGGGGGCTACACCTTC,CASSLEGRGPIGGYTF
TRBJ1-1,TRBV11-3,NA,TRBD1,TGTGCCAGCAGCTTAGGGACAGGGAGTAACACTGAAGCTTTCTTT,CASSLGTGSNTEAFF
TRBJ1-4,TRBV9,NA,TRBD1,TGTGCCAGCAGCAGCAGGGGGTGGGGTGAAAAACTGTTTTTT,CASSSRGWGEKLFF